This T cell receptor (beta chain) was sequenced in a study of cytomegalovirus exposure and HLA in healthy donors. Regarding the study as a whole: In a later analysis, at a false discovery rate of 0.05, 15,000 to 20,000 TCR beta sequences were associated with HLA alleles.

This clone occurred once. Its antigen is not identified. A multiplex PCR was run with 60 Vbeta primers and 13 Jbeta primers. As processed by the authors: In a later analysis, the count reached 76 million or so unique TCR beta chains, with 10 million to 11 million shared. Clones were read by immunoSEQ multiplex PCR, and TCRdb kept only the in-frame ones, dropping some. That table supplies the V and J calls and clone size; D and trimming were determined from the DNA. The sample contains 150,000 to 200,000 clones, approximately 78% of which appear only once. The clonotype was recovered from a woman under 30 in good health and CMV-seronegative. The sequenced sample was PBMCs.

CDR3 protein: CASSPIGTPFYEQYF. CDR3 DNA sequence: TGTGCCAGCAGTCCCATCGGGACACCTTTCTACGAGCAGTACTTC. V usage is TRBV27 and J usage is TRBJ2-7; TRBD1 is a possible D gene (6 bases). Germline CDR1 MNHEY, CDR2 SMNVEV (reference sequence). This CDR3 is built from 15 residues. Trimming removed 5 bases at V and 3 bases at J, with 17 bases between.